This entry lists 18 T cell receptor beta chains sequenced from one sample in a study of CD8 T cells in ankylosing spondylitis. Findings and caveats of the study: A TCR beta motif of eight or nine highly homologous variants seemed to mark ankylosing spondylitis blood.

No antigen has been assigned to these receptors. TCRdb reprocessed the 5' RACE reads via MiXCR and lists one record per CDR3 protein. The sample consists of fewer than 400,000 distinct CDR3 sequences, about 20% of them appearing once. The sequenced material came from blood, either unsorted or a sorted T cell fraction (not recorded which). These receptors were taken from a male donor with ankylosing spondylitis.

This clonotype turned up a few times. The chain joins TRBV20-1 to TRBJ2-7, with 7 bases lining up with TRBD2. CDR1 and CDR2 (germline): DFQATT, SNEGSKA (reference sequence). V gave up 0 bases and J gave up 0 bases; unmatched junction bases: 17. This CDR3 comprises 19 residues. The CDR3 DNA reads as TGCAGTGCTAGAGATCTTTACAGGTTAGCGGGCCCGAGCTCCTACGAGCAGTACTTC. This encodes CSARDLYRLAGPSSYEQYF.

The chain links TRBV7-3 to TRBJ2-1, with 8 nucleotides matching TRBD2. The CDR3 extends over 14 amino acids. The trim removed 3 bases at V and 8 bases at J, leaving 6 bases unmatched. The germline gives CDR1 SGHTA, CDR2 FQGTGA. CDR3 coding DNA: TGTGCCAGCAGCTTTGGACTAGCAGGGGATGAGCAGTTCTTC. Protein product: CASSFGLAGDEQFF.

The chain uses TRBV5-1 and TRBJ2-2; no firm D call. V was shortened by 0 bases and J by 6 bases, with 15 bases between the two germline ends. This CDR3 is 16 amino acids long. Germline V gene lookup returns CDR1 SGHRS and CDR2 YFSETQ. CDR3 coding DNA: TGCGCCAGCAGCTTGGTGCCGACCCCCAACCCCGGGGAGCTGTTTTTT. Its translation is CASSLVPTPNPGELFF.

The chain links TRBV11-2 to TRBJ2-6, with D unclear. The CDR3 runs 16 residues. Trimming left V 2 bases short and J 0 bases short, with 8 bases between. CDR1 is SGHAT, CDR2 FQNNGV, per germline. CDR3 sequence: CASSLPRTSGANVLTF. The CDR3, as DNA: TGTGCCAGCAGCTTACCGCGGACCTCTGGGGCCAACGTCCTGACTTTC.

The V call is TRBV4-3, the J call TRBJ2-3; D unresolved. The CDR3 is 16 amino acids. In germline, CDR1 is LGHNA, CDR2 YSLEER. The V end was cut by 0 bases, the J end by 4 bases, with 14 bases between. CDR3 in amino acids: CASSQERAGAADTQYF. CDR3 coding DNA: TGCGCCAGCAGCCAAGAAAGGGCAGGTGCCGCAGATACGCAGTATTTT.

V and J are TRBV18 and TRBJ2-7; D is possibly TRBD1 (5 bases). With 4 bases removed from V and 2 bases from J, the gap between germline ends came to 9 bases. Germline-derived CDR1 and CDR2 are KGHSH and LQKENI. This CDR3 spans 13 amino acids. CDR3 region: CASSQGFTYEQYF. CDR3 DNA: TGTGCCAGCTCACAGGGGTTCACCTACGAGCAGTACTTC.

The chain carries TRBV20-1 and TRBJ2-4, with 12 bases fitting TRBD2. CDR1 DFQATT and CDR2 SNEGSKA come from the germline V gene (reference sequence). The CDR3 covers 18 residues. The junction had 15 bases not matched to a gene; V was cut back by 3 bases and J by 6 bases. CDR3 region: CSASSIGGPTSGRNIQYF. The CDR3, as DNA: TGCAGTGCTAGTTCTATTGGGGGACCGACTAGCGGGAGAAACATTCAGTACTTC.

The chain carries TRBV6-1 and TRBJ2-7; tentative D call: TRBD2 (5 bases). The length of the CDR3 is 15 residues. V dropped 4 bases and J dropped 0 bases, with 13 bases sitting between them. CDR1 and CDR2 (germline): MNHNS, SASEGT. CDR3 in DNA: TGTGCCAGCAGTGGGCCCGGAGGAAGCTCCTACGAGCAGTACTTC. Amino acid sequence: CASSGPGGSSYEQYF.

The chain is built from TRBV7-9 and TRBJ2-3; D remains ambiguous. V gave up 0 bases and J gave up 6 bases, with 10 bases separating them. CDR1 and CDR2 (germline): SEHNR, FQNEAQ (reference sequence). The CDR3 consists of 14 residues. The CDR3 DNA reads as TGTGCCAGCAGCTTAGCGAGAAGCTTCGATACGCAGTATTTT. It specifies CASSLARSFDTQYF.

The chain carries TRBV18 and TRBJ1-1; D is unresolved. This CDR3 is built from 13 residues. Germline V CDR1 and CDR2: KGHSH, LQKENI. The V end lost 8 bases, the J end lost 4 bases, and 14 bases lay between the germline ends. The CDR3 loop reads CASLPETGTEAFF. The CDR3 DNA reads as TGTGCCAGCCTACCCGAGACGGGCACTGAAGCTTTCTTT.

This chain connects TRBV5-1 to TRBJ1-2; no definite D call. The CDR3 loop spans 14 amino acids. V was clipped by 5 bases and J by 0 bases, with 11 bases between them. CDR1 and CDR2 (germline): SGHRS, YFSETQ. This CDR3 is CASSPDGANYGYTF. In DNA, the CDR3 is TGCGCCAGCAGTCCGGACGGAGCTAACTATGGCTACACCTTC.

Here the CDR3 reads CASSLESVMNTEAFF. The CDR3 DNA reads TGCGCCAGCAGCTTAGAGTCTGTTATGAACACTGAAGCTTTCTTT. V gene TRBV5-1 combines with J gene TRBJ1-1; D is unresolved. The CDR3 contains 15 residues. V lost 2 bases to trimming and J lost 0 bases, with 11 bases between them. Germline assignment: CDR1 SGHRS and CDR2 YFSETQ.

This clonotype was found a few times. This chain connects TRBV29-1 to TRBJ2-7; 11 positions agree with TRBD1. Germline CDR1 is SQVTM and CDR2 is ANQGSEA. Trimming at V came to 3 bases and at J to 0 bases, leaving 1 base not matched to a gene. The CDR3 totals 14 residues. CDR3 in DNA: TGCAGCGTTGAGGGACAGGGGGACTCCTACGAGCAGTACTTC. Its protein product is CSVEGQGDSYEQYF.

The rearrangement links TRBV30 to TRBJ2-6; D is perhaps TRBD2 (5 bases). V was clipped by 2 bases and J by 0 bases, with 11 bases between them. The CDR3 spans 16 residues. Germline CDR1 is GTSNPN and CDR2 is SVGIG (reference sequence). CDR3 sequence (DNA): TGTGCCTGGAGTCCCCCGGGGAGCTCTGGGGCCAACGTCCTGACTTTC. Its protein is CAWSPPGSSGANVLTF.

The chain joins TRBV20-1 to TRBJ2-3, with 7 bases that match TRBD2. The ends lost 3 bases at V and 7 bases at J; junction bases unmatched: 10. Germline CDR1 reads DFQATT; CDR2 reads SNEGSKA (reference sequence). CDR3 length equals 14 residues. CDR3 nucleotide sequence: TGCAGTGCTAGGCGGGAGAGATTCACGTATACGCAGTATTTT. Protein sequence: CSARRERFTYTQYF.

In this sample, this clonotype turned up a few times. The gene calls are TRBV12-3 or TRBV12-4 and TRBJ1-1; D unclear. Trimming took off 6 bases at V and 2 bases at J, with 16 bases between the two ends. This CDR3 comprises 15 residues. CDR3 bases: TGTGCCAGCAGCCGACGGTGGATGACAAACACTGAAGCTTTCTTT. Translating it yields CASSRRWMTNTEAFF.

This clonotype was seen a handful of times. The CDR3 sequence: CASSFRLATNEQFF. DNA of the CDR3: TGTGCCAGCAGTTTTAGGCTAGCGACCAATGAGCAGTTCTTC. This chain connects TRBV7-2 to TRBJ2-1; tentatively, D is TRBD2 (6 bases). Germline-derived CDR1 and CDR2 are SGHTA and FQGNSA. The ends were cut back, 6 bases at V and 6 bases at J, with 15 bases in the middle. This CDR3 is built from 14 residues. The full variable domain, with the rest looked up from reference TRBV7-2 and TRBJ2-1, is GAGVSQSPSNKVTEKGKDVELRCDPISGHTALYWYRQSLGQGLEFLIYFQGNSAPDKSGLPSDRFSAERTGGSVSTLTIQRTQQEDSAVYLCASSFRLATNEQFFGPGTRLTVL.

Here the CDR3 DNA reads TGTGCCAGCAGCTACCAGGCCTACGAGCAGTACTTC. It encodes CASSYQAYEQYF. V usage is TRBV7-2 and J usage is TRBJ2-7; no clear D gene. The CDR3 is made up of 12 amino acids. The V gene lost 4 bases and the J gene lost 2 bases, with 6 bases spanning the gap. Germline-derived CDR1 and CDR2 are SGHTA and FQGNSA.